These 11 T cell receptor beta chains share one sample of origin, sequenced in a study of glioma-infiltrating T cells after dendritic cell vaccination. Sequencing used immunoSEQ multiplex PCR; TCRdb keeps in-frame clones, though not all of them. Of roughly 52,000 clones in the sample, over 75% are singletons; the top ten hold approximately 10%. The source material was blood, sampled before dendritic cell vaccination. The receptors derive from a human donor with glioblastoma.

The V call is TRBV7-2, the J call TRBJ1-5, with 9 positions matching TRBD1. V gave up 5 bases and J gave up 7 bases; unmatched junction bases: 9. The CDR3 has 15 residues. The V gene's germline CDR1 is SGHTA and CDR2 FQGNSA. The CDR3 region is CASSGRTGDRQPQHF. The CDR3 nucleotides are TGTGCCAGCAGCGGAAGGACAGGGGATCGACAGCCCCAGCATTTT.

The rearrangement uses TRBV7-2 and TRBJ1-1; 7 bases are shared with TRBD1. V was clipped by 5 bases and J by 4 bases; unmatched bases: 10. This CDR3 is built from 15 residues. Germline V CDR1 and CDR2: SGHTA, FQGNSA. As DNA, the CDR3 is TGTGCCAGCAGCGGACAACAGGGGAGGTTCACTGAAGCTTTCTTT. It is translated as CASSGQQGRFTEAFF.

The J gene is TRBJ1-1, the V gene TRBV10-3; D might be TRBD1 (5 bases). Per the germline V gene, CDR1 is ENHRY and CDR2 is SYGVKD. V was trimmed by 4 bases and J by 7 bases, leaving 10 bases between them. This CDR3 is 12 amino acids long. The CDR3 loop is CAISVRGSEAFF. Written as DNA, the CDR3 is TGTGCCATCAGTGTTAGGGGTAGTGAAGCTTTCTTT.

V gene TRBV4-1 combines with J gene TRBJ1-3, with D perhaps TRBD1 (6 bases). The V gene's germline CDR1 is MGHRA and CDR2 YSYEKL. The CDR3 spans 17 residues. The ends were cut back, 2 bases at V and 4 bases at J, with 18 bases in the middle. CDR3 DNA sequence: TGCGCCAGCAGCCAAAGTTGGGGGGGCAGAGCGGGAAACACCATATATTTT. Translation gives CASSQSWGGRAGNTIYF.

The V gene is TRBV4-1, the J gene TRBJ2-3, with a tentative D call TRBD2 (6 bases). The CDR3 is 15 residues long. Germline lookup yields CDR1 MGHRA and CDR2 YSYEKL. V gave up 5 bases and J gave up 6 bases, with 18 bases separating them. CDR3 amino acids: CASSYGASDADTQYF. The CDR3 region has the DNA TGCGCCAGCAGCTACGGGGCTAGCGACGCGGATACGCAGTATTTT.

The CDR3 spells CASSLGRISGNTIYF. For the CDR3, the DNA is TGTGCCAGCAGCTTGGGCAGGATCTCTGGAAACACCATATATTTT. The rearrangement uses TRBV5-8 and TRBJ1-3; D call uncertain. CDR3 length equals 15 residues. V lost 0 bases and J lost 0, with 7 bases in between. Per germline, CDR1 SGHTS and CDR2 YDEGEE.

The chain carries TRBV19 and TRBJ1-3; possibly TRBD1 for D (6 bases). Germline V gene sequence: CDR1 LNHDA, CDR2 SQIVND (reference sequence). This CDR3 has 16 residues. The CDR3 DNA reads TGTGCATCCTCAGGGGTCGTACCTGGGGCTGGAAACACCATATATTTT. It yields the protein CASSGVVPGAGNTIYF. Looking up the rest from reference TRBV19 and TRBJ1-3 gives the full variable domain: DGGITQSPKYLFRKEGQNVTLSCEQNLNHDAMYWYRQDPGQGLRLIYYSQIVNDFQKGDIAEGYSVSREKKESFPLTVTSAQKNPTAFYLCASSGVVPGAGNTIYFGEGSWLTVV.

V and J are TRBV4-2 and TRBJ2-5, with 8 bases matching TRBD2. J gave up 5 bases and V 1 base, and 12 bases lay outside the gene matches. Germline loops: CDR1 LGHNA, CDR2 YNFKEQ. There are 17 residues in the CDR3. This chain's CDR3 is CASSQGEKRGYLETQYF. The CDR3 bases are TGTGCCAGCAGCCAAGGGGAAAAGCGGGGGTACCTGGAGACCCAGTACTTC.

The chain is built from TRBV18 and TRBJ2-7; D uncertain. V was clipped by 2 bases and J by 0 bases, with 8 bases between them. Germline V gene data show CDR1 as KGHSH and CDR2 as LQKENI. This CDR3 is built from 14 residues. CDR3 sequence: CASSPSLGSYEQYF. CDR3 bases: TGTGCCAGCTCACCATCCCTAGGCTCCTACGAGCAGTACTTC.

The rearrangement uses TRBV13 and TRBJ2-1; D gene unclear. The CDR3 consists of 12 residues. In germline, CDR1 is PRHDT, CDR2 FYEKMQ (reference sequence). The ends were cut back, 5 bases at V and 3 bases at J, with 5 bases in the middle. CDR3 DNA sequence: TGTGCCAGCAGCCCCCTCTACAATGAGCAGTTCTTC. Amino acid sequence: CASSPLYNEQFF.

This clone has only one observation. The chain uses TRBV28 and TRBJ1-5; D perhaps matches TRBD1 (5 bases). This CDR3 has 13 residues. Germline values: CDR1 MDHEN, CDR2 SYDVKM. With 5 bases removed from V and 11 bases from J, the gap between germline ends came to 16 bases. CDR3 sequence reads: CASSLQSTETQHF. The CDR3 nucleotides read TGTGCCAGCAGTCTACAGTCGACAGAGACCCAGCATTTT.